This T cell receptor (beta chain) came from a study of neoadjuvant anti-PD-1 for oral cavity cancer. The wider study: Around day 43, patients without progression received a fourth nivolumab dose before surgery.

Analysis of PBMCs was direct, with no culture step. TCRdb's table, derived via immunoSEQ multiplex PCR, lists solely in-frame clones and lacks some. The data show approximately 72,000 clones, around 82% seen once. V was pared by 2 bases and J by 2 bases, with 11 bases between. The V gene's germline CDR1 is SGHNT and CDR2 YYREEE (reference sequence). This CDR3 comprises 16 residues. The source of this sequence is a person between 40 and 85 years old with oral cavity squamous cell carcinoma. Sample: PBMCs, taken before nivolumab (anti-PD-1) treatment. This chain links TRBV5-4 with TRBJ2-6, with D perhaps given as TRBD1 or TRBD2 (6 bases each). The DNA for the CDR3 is TGTGCCAGCAGCTTATGGGGGGCAGCTGGGGCCAACGTCCTGACTTTC. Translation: CASSLWGAAGANVLTF.